The rows below give T cell receptor beta chains drawn from one sample of a study of blood T cell repertoires in COVID-19. Clones were read by immunoSEQ multiplex PCR, and TCRdb kept only the in-frame ones, dropping some. Of a few hundred thousand clones in the sample, around 89% were seen once. The sample was peripheral blood. Source of these receptors: a woman in her fifties or sixties with COVID-19, enrolled during active disease. CDR3s include the opening cysteine and the closing phenylalanine or tryptophan. A D gene is named only where the DNA matches it firmly.

>TRBJ2-7|-|TRBV4-2
CASSQSGGDSSYEQYF
TGTGCCAGCAGCCAATCGGGGGGGGACAGCTCCTACGAGCAGTACTTC
>TRBJ2-1|-|TRBV27
CASSPPPEAKQFF
TGTGCCAGCAGTCCACCCCCGGAGGCTAAGCAGTTCTTC
>TRBJ1-2|-|TRBV30
CALDPGNYGYTF
TGTGCCTTGGATCCGGGTAACTATGGCTACACCTTC
>TRBJ1-3|-|TRBV30
CAWSVEAGNTIYF
TGTGCCTGGAGTGTTGAGGCTGGAAACACCATATATTTT
>TRBJ2-1|-|TRBV25-1
CASSPSVGDPSYNEQFF
TGTGCCAGCAGTCCATCGGTTGGAGACCCGAGCTACAATGAGCAGTTCTTC
>TRBJ1-5|TRBD1|TRBV7-8
CASSSVQGTQPQHF
TGTGCCAGCAGCTCGGTACAGGGGACTCAGCCCCAGCATTTT
>TRBJ2-1|TRBD1|TRBV9
CASSVGGSGGWYNEQFF
TGTGCCAGCAGCGTAGGAGGCTCAGGGGGTTGGTACAATGAGCAGTTCTTC
>TRBJ2-1|-|TRBV19
CASSIVALAGNEQFF
TGTGCCAGTAGTATAGTGGCGCTAGCCGGCAATGAGCAGTTCTTC
>TRBJ1-5|TRBD1|TRBV19
CASSIDRGEGQPQHF
TGTGCCAGTAGTATTGACAGGGGCGAAGGGCAGCCCCAGCATTTT
>TRBJ1-4|-|TRBV14
CASSRGFSGRPEKLFF
TGTGCCAGCAGCCGAGGATTCTCAGGGCGTCCGGAAAAACTGTTTTTT
>TRBJ1-2|TRBD1|TRBV5-1
CASSRDRVYGYTF
TGCGCCAGCAGCCGGGACAGGGTATACGGCTACACCTTC